The rows below give T cell receptor delta chains drawn from one sample of a study of gamma-delta T cells after stem cell transplantation. TCRdb made new clone calls on the RT-PCR reads using CATT. The repertoire includes about 480 delta-chain clones, less than 40% of them detected once, and approximately 39% sits in the top ten. Material: gamma-delta T cells. The origin of the receptors is a human donor. It is not recorded whose cells these are; they may come from a transplant donor. Both conserved end residues are part of each CDR3. The order of the fields is CDR3 protein, CDR3 DNA, V gene, D gene, J gene, CDR3 length, clone size. The D gene is left open where the match is weak. Some rows mark clone size as missing; the rest say once, few, many or name a class of expanded clone.

CACDTVGDLSWDTRQMFF,TGTGCCTGTGACACCGTTGGGGATTTGTCCTGGGACACCCGACAGATGTTTTTC,TRDV2,-,TRDJ3,18,-
CALGDILGSDRPDKLIF,TGTGCTCTTGGGGATATCCTGGGGTCCGATAGGCCCGATAAACTCATCTTT,TRDV1,-,TRDJ1,17,large
CACDSLGANTDKLIF,TGTGCCTGTGATTCCCTGGGGGCTAACACCGATAAACTCATCTTT,TRDV2,TRDD3,TRDJ1,15,-
CACVPYIPPYTDKLIF,TGTGCCTGTGTCCCTTATATCCCACCGTACACCGATAAACTCATCTTT,TRDV2,-,TRDJ1,16,-
CAFKRDPYTDKLIF,TGTGCCTTTAAGCGGGACCCGTACACCGATAAACTCATCTTT,TRDV3,-,TRDJ1,14,medium-sized
CACDSLLGDTEYTDKLIF,TGTGCCTGTGACTCCCTACTGGGGGATACGGAGTACACCGATAAACTCATCTTT,TRDV2,TRDD3,TRDJ1,18,large
CACDQLLGSYTDKLIF,TGTGCCTGTGACCAACTTTTAGGGTCGTACACCGATAAACTCATCTTT,TRDV2,-,TRDJ1,16,-
CALGEKEGGPLYLTGGYTDKLIF,TGTGCTCTTGGGGAAAAAGAGGGGGGTCCTCTCTACCTAACCGGGGGGTACACCGATAAACTCATCTTT,TRDV1,-,TRDJ1,23,medium-sized
CACDTVLGDTSWDTRQMFF,TGTGCCTGTGACACCGTACTGGGGGATACGTCGTGGGACACCCGACAGATGTTTTTC,TRDV2,TRDD3,TRDJ3,19,-
CACDTVSAGDEYTDKLIF,TGTGCCTGTGACACCGTCTCGGCTGGGGATGAGTACACCGATAAACTCATCTTT,TRDV2,-,TRDJ1,18,-
CALLGLPTRWGIGLSYTDKLIF,TGTGCCTTACTAGGCCTTCCTACGAGGTGGGGGATCGGGCTCTCGTACACCGATAAACTCATCTTT,TRDV3,-,TRDJ1,22,large
CACDTISKLTDKLIF,TGTGCCTGTGACACCATTTCAAAACTCACCGATAAACTCATCTTT,TRDV2,-,TRDJ1,15,few
CACVQLGDRTGDKLIF,TGTGCCTGTGTCCAACTGGGGGATCGTACGGGCGATAAACTCATCTTT,TRDV2,TRDD3,TRDJ1,16,-
CACDTTGGYTAWDTRQMFF,TGTGCCTGTGACACTACTGGGGGATACACCGCCTGGGACACCCGACAGATGTTTTTC,TRDV2,TRDD3,TRDJ3,19,-
CALGEREGFLPYWARRCTDKLIF,TGTGCTCTTGGGGAACGAGAGGGCTTCCTACCTTACTGGGCCCGGCGGTGTACCGATAAACTCATCTTT,TRDV1,TRDD2,TRDJ1,23,large
CACGWGIRLIF,TGTGCCTGTGGATGGGGGATACGTCTCATCTTT,TRDV2,TRDD3,TRDJ1,11,-
CAFLLRWGFRHTDKLIF,TGTGCCTTTCTCCTTCGCTGGGGGTTCCGGCACACCGATAAACTCATCTTT,TRDV3,TRDD3,TRDJ1,17,large
CACDTVGVFYGADKLIF,TGTGCCTGTGACACCGTAGGGGTCTTCTACGGAGCCGATAAACTCATCTTT,TRDV2,-,TRDJ1,17,hyperexpanded
CACDIVGPTVLGDKNVTDKLIF,TGTGCCTGTGACATTGTTGGTCCTACTGTACTGGGGGATAAAAACGTGACCGATAAACTCATCTTT,TRDV2,TRDD3,TRDJ1,22,-
CACDTLLGDKDKLIF,TGTGCCTGTGACACCTTACTGGGGGATAAAGATAAACTCATCTTT,TRDV2,TRDD3,TRDJ1,15,-
CALGELSFPTSPSWTVLGDYTDKLIF,TGTGCTCTTGGGGAACTGAGTTTCCCTACGTCGCCGTCGTGGACCGTACTGGGGGATTACACCGATAAACTCATCTTT,TRDV1,TRDD3,TRDJ1,26,large
CALGEPKIHGGYGLADKLIF,TGTGCTCTTGGGGAACCGAAAATCCATGGGGGATACGGGTTGGCCGATAAACTCATCTTT,TRDV1,TRDD3,TRDJ1,20,large
CALGEPSVPTHWGAVHLSDKLIF,TGTGCTCTTGGGGAACCTTCCGTTCCTACCCACTGGGGGGCTGTCCACCTAAGCGATAAACTCATCTTT,TRDV1,-,TRDJ1,23,few
CACDPITGGHPYTDKLIF,TGTGCCTGTGACCCAATTACTGGGGGACACCCCTACACCGATAAACTCATCTTT,TRDV2,TRDD3,TRDJ1,18,-
CACDTLGVLDKLIF,TGTGCCTGTGACACGCTCGGCGTACTGGACAAACTCATCTTT,TRDV2,-,TRDJ1,14,-
CAGVGFEGTDKLIF,TGTGCCGGGGTCGGATTTGAAGGCACCGATAAACTCATCTTT,TRDV2,-,TRDJ1,14,-
CACDRIKTDKLIF,TGTGCCTGTGACAGAATCAAAACCGATAAACTCATCTTT,TRDV2,-,TRDJ1,13,once
CACDPLLGDTDKLIF,TGTGCCTGTGACCCCTTACTGGGGGATACCGATAAACTCATCTTT,TRDV2,TRDD3,TRDJ1,15,-
CACDILGAGSDKLIF,TGTGCCTGTGACATACTGGGCGCCGGGAGCGATAAACTCATCTTT,TRDV2,-,TRDJ1,15,-
CALGNLGDNDKLIF,TGTGCTCTTGGGAACCTGGGGGATAACGATAAACTCATCTTT,TRDV1,TRDD3,TRDJ1,14,large
CALTFLRSSTGGLTDKLIF,TGTGCCTTGACATTCCTACGCTCCTCAACTGGGGGACTTACCGATAAACTCATCTTT,TRDV3,TRDD3,TRDJ1,19,medium-sized
CACDTVDGGITNTDKLIF,TGTGCCTGTGACACCGTAGATGGGGGGATAACTAACACCGATAAACTCATCTTT,TRDV2,TRDD3,TRDJ1,18,-
CAGDTGKLIF,TGCGCTGGGGATACAGGCAAACTCATCTTT,TRDV1,TRDD3,TRDJ1,10,few
CALGELALPWGIRRYTDKLIF,TGTGCTCTTGGGGAACTAGCGTTACCCTGGGGGATACGTCGGTACACCGATAAACTCATCTTT,TRDV1,TRDD3,TRDJ1,21,large
CACDTVDRGVGKLIF,TGTGCCTGTGACACGGTGGATCGTGGGGTAGGTAAACTCATCTTT,TRDV2,-,TRDJ1,15,large
CALGELPIFLFLYWRLGETDKLIF,TGTGCTCTTGGGGAACTACCGATCTTCCTTTTCTTGTACTGGAGACTGGGAGAGACCGATAAACTCATCTTT,TRDV1,-,TRDJ1,24,large
CALGECIPRALTGGYAYTDKLIF,TGTGCTCTTGGGGAGTGTATACCACGTGCCCTTACTGGGGGATACGCGTACACCGATAAACTCATCTTT,TRDV1,TRDD3,TRDJ1,23,medium-sized
CACDALGDTSDKLIF,TGTGCCTGTGACGCCCTGGGGGATACTTCCGATAAACTCATCTTT,TRDV2,TRDD3,TRDJ1,15,-
CACDPLLLGDTDKLIF,TGTGCCTGTGACCCCCTGTTACTGGGGGATACGGATAAACTCATCTTT,TRDV2,TRDD3,TRDJ1,16,-
CACDGVLGDTPRSWDTRQMFF,TGTGCCTGTGACGGAGTACTGGGGGATACCCCCAGGTCCTGGGACACCCGACAGATGTTTTTC,TRDV2,TRDD3,TRDJ3,21,-
CSCDLGVNVYTDKLIF,TGTTCCTGTGACCTGGGGGTCAACGTGTACACCGATAAACTCATCTTT,TRDV2,TRDD3,TRDJ1,16,-
CACDTIRGDWDTRQMFF,TGTGCCTGTGACACCATCCGGGGAGACTGGGACACCCGACAGATGTTTTTC,TRDV2,-,TRDJ3,17,large
CACDTLSGGFARHKLIF,TGTGCCTGTGACACCCTGTCTGGGGGATTCGCCCGTCATAAACTCATCTTT,TRDV2,TRDD3,TRDJ1,17,-
CALGEPLFLPAWYTDKLIF,TGTGCTCTTGGGGAACCGCTATTCCTTCCCGCTTGGTACACCGATAAACTCATCTTT,TRDV1,-,TRDJ1,19,medium-sized
CACDALPDLTGGSYTDKLIF,TGTGCCTGTGACGCCCTTCCAGACCTTACTGGGGGTTCGTACACCGATAAACTCATCTTT,TRDV2,TRDD3,TRDJ1,20,-
CAFNSPELLPQYTDKLIF,TGTGCCTTTAACTCCCCCGAATTACTCCCGCAGTACACCGATAAACTCATCTTT,TRDV3,-,TRDJ1,18,large
CALGEAFPLYWGIRVTDKLIF,TGTGCTCTTGGGGAAGCCTTCCCACTTTACTGGGGGATACGCGTCACCGATAAACTCATCTTT,TRDV1,TRDD3,TRDJ1,21,hyperexpanded
CACDTVRTGGYVGGADKLIF,TGTGCCTGTGACACCGTACGTACTGGGGGATACGTCGGGGGAGCCGATAAACTCATCTTT,TRDV2,TRDD3,TRDJ1,20,once
CACDTPSTGGYAGISWDTRQMFF,TGTGCCTGTGACACCCCCAGTACTGGGGGATACGCCGGGATCTCCTGGGACACCCGACAGATGTTTTTC,TRDV2,TRDD3,TRDJ3,23,-
CACDNLLGDTPKLIF,TGTGCCTGTGACAATCTCCTGGGGGATACGCCTAAACTCATCTTT,TRDV2,TRDD3,TRDJ1,15,hyperexpanded
CACDGNTYQSSWDTRQMFF,TGTGCCTGTGACGGTAATACTTACCAAAGCTCCTGGGACACCCGACAGATGTTTTTC,TRDV2,-,TRDJ3,19,-
CACDTLGGYTDKLIF,TGTGCCTGTGACACCTTGGGGGGTTACACCGATAAACTCATCTTT,TRDV2,-,TRDJ1,15,-
CALGELSWVWGVYTDKLIF,TGTGCTCTTGGGGAACTATCGTGGGTGTGGGGGGTCTACACCGATAAACTCATCTTT,TRDV1,-,TRDJ1,19,large
CASLGATPKLIF,TGTGCCTCCCTGGGGGCTACCCCTAAACTCATCTTT,TRDV2,TRDD3,TRDJ1,12,hyperexpanded
CACDTVTMYTDKLIF,TGTGCCTGTGACACCGTGACGATGTACACCGATAAACTCATCTTT,TRDV2,-,TRDJ1,15,-
CALWESPPGWGIPDTDKLIF,TGTGCTCTCTGGGAGTCCCCACCGGGCTGGGGGATACCCGACACCGATAAACTCATCTTT,TRDV1,TRDD3,TRDJ1,20,large
CALGKAPLFLPDWGILWSGSWDTRQMFF,TGTGCTCTTGGGAAGGCCCCCCTCTTCCTGCCCGACTGGGGGATACTGTGGTCTGGCTCCTGGGACACCCGACAGATGTTTTTC,TRDV1,TRDD3,TRDJ3,28,-
CACDTVTGGPYTDKLIF,TGTGCCTGTGACACCGTTACTGGGGGCCCATACACCGATAAACTCATCTTT,TRDV2,TRDD3,TRDJ1,17,large
CACDTLQRDTDKLIF,TGTGCCTGTGACACCCTGCAAAGGGACACCGATAAACTCATCTTT,TRDV2,-,TRDJ1,15,few